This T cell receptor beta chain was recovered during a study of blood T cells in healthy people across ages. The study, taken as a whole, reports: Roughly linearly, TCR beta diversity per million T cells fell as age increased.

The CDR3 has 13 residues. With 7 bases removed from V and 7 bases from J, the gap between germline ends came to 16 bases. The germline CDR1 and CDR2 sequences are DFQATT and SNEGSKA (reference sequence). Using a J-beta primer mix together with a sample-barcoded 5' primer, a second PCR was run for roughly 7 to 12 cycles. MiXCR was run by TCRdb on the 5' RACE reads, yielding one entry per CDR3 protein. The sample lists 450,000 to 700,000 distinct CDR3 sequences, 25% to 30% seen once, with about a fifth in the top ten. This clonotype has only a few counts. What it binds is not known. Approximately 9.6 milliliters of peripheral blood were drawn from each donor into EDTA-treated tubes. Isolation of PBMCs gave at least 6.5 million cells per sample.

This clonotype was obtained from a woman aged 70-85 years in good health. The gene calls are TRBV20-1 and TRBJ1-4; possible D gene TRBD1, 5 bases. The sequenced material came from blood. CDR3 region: CSVADLGTEKLFF. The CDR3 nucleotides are TGCAGTGTAGCGGACTTGGGGACTGAAAAACTGTTTTTT.